The 30 T cell receptor beta chains given below trace back to one sample, sequenced in a study of shared clonotypes between healthy human individuals. Naive CD8 cells comprised CD45RO-negative, CCR7-positively selected cells, excluding terminally differentiated effector memory CD45RA+ cells. Sequencing used immunoSEQ multiplex PCR; TCRdb keeps in-frame clones, though not all of them. The sample consists of over 2 million clones, about 94% of them appearing once. Specimen: naive CD8+ T cells sorted from blood. These receptors came from a young man in good health.

Details on this clone: Other DNA sequences of this sample code for an identical CDR3. J is TRBJ1-1 and V is TRBV7-9, with D tentatively TRBD1 (5 bases). The V gene lost 1 base and the J gene lost 8 bases, with 8 bases spanning the gap. Germline V gene data show CDR1 as SEHNR and CDR2 as FQNEAQ (reference sequence). The CDR3 runs 12 residues. CDR3 sequence: CASSLEGIEAFF. DNA of the CDR3: TGTGCCAGCAGCTTAGAGGGGATCGAAGCTTTCTTT.

Of note for this clone: The junction departs from germline at one end; a sequencing error may be responsible. This chain connects TRBV7-8 to TRBJ2-7, with 8 bases lining up with TRBD2. CDR1 and CDR2 from the germline V gene are SGHVS and FQNEAQ. This CDR3 is 13 amino acids long. In nucleotides, the CDR3 is TGTGCCAGCACCTTAACGGGGGGGCTAGAGCAGTACTTC. It yields the protein CASTLTGGLEQYF.

Points on this clone: Other DNA sequences in the sample encode the same CDR3. The chain has TRBV5-6 and TRBJ2-1; unclear D gene. This CDR3 has 11 residues. V lost 0 bases to trimming and J lost 10 bases, with 5 bases between them. CDR1 is SGHDT and CDR2 is YYEEEE in the germline V gene. Here the CDR3 DNA reads TGTGCCAGCAGCTTGGAGAACGAGCAGTTCTTC. This sequence encodes CASSLENEQFF.

This chain uses TRBV6-5 with TRBJ2-7, with D possibly matching TRBD1 (6 bases). Germline V gene lookup returns CDR1 MNHEY and CDR2 SVGAGI. The CDR3 is 14 residues long. The ends were cut back, 5 bases at V and 0 bases at J, with 11 bases in the middle. CDR3 amino acids: CASSITGISYEQYF. CDR3 DNA: TGTGCCAGCAGTATAACAGGGATCTCCTACGAGCAGTACTTC.

This clone was seen more than once but under ten times. Different DNA sequences within this sample yield the same CDR3. V gene TRBV5-1 combines with J gene TRBJ2-7; a possible D gene is TRBD2 (6 bases). Trimming removed 2 bases at V and 3 bases at J, with 6 bases between. The CDR3 is made up of 12 amino acids. Germline lookup yields CDR1 SGHRS and CDR2 YFSETQ. In DNA form, the CDR3 reads TGCGCCAGCAGCTTCGGGGGCTACGAGCAGTACTTC. This gives the protein CASSFGGYEQYF.

This rearrangement joins TRBV6-1 to TRBJ2-1; TRBD1 matches 8 bases. The CDR3 length is 15 residues. Unmatched junction bases numbered 9, after V lost 4 bases and J lost 7 bases. In germline, CDR1 is MNHNS, CDR2 SASEGT. The CDR3, as DNA: TGTGCCAGCAGTGTTGGGCAGGGGGCGCGGAATGAGCAGTTCTTC. Its translation is CASSVGQGARNEQFF.

The rearrangement uses TRBV7-9 and TRBJ2-5, with D perhaps matching TRBD2 (6 bases). V was shortened by 4 bases and J by 4 bases, with 19 bases between the two germline ends. In germline, CDR1 is SEHNR, CDR2 FQNEAQ (reference sequence). This CDR3 spans 16 amino acids. The CDR3, as DNA: TGTGCCAGCAGCTGGCCCGAGGCGGGATTGAGAGAGACCCAGTACTTC. Translating gives CASSWPEAGLRETQYF.

The J gene is TRBJ2-2, the V gene TRBV7-9; a possible D gene is TRBD2 (5 bases). The germline CDR1 and CDR2 sequences are SEHNR and FQNEAQ (reference sequence). Trimming removed 6 bases at V and 5 bases at J, with 16 bases between. The CDR3 covers 15 residues. The CDR3 coding sequence is TGTGCCAGCAGTTTGGTGTGGACTGAAACCGGGGAGCTGTTTTTT. Its translation is CASSLVWTETGELFF.

V gene TRBV27 combines with J gene TRBJ2-7, with a possible D match to TRBD2 (6 bases). Germline assignment: CDR1 MNHEY and CDR2 SMNVEV (reference sequence). CDR3 size: 15 residues. V was cut by 5 bases and J by 5 bases, with 19 bases left in between. CDR3 amino acids: CASSPTLGPGDEQYF. The CDR3 region has the DNA TGTGCCAGCAGTCCCACCCTGGGGCCGGGGGACGAGCAGTACTTC.

The V gene is TRBV9, the J gene TRBJ2-7; 7 positions agree with TRBD2. Germline loops: CDR1 SGDLS, CDR2 YYNGEE. Trimming at V came to 3 bases and at J to 3 bases, leaving 9 bases not matched to a gene. The CDR3 extends over 15 amino acids. The DNA for the CDR3 is TGTGCCAGCAGCGGACACAGCGGGACGGACTACGAGCAGTACTTC. Its protein is CASSGHSGTDYEQYF.

Of note for this clone: A junction boundary mismatches the germline segment, possibly from a read error. The chain is built from TRBV11-2 and TRBJ2-1, with TRBD2 identical over 11 bases. Germline-derived CDR1 and CDR2 are SGHAT and FQNNGV. This CDR3 is 17 amino acids long. CDR3 sequence: CASSSTSGGFSDNEQFF. For the CDR3, the DNA is TGTGCCAGCAGCAGCACTAGCGGGGGATTCTCCGACAATGAGCAGTTCTTC.

This chain links TRBV28 with TRBJ1-1; 8 bases map to TRBD1. The CDR3 spans 17 residues. Germline CDR1 MDHEN, CDR2 SYDVKM. V shed 1 base, J shed 0 bases, and the junction held 7 bases outside the gene matches. The CDR3 spells CASSLLSTGVMNTEAFF. The CDR3 nucleotides are TGTGCCAGCAGTTTATTGTCGACAGGGGTCATGAACACTGAAGCTTTCTTT.

The chain has TRBV5-1 and TRBJ2-4, with a weak D call TRBD1 (6 bases). This CDR3 spans 15 amino acids. CDR1 and CDR2 from the germline V gene are SGHRS and YFSETQ. Trimming cost V 0 bases and J 8 bases, with 15 bases left between them. CDR3 in DNA: TGCGCCAGCAGCTTGGTGCAGGGGTCGGCAGACATTCAGTACTTC. The encoded protein is CASSLVQGSADIQYF.

This clone was detected once. V and J are TRBV15 and TRBJ1-1; D is unclear. V lost 5 bases and J 3 bases, leaving 4 bases between the germline ends. CDR3 size: 11 residues. Looked up from germline, CDR1 is LNHNV and CDR2 is YYDKDF (reference sequence). The CDR3 region has the DNA TGTGCCACCAGCGGGTACACTGAAGCTTTCTTT. Encoded protein: CATSGYTEAFF.

The rearrangement uses TRBV13 and TRBJ1-1; no definite D call. The CDR3 has 13 residues. CDR1 and CDR2 (germline): PRHDT, FYEKMQ (reference sequence). V gave up 8 bases and J gave up 4 bases, with 14 bases separating them. The CDR3 nucleotides read TGTGCCAGCCGCCCAGAGGGCGGCACTGAAGCTTTCTTT. Encoded protein: CASRPEGGTEAFF.

This chain joins TRBV6-5 and TRBJ2-1; D is unclear. V lost 5 bases and J 6 bases, leaving 11 bases between the germline ends. Per germline, CDR1 MNHEY and CDR2 SVGAGI. The CDR3 has 13 residues. Written as DNA, the CDR3 is TGTGCCAGCAGTCCTTCCCGGATCAATGAGCAGTTCTTC. It encodes CASSPSRINEQFF.

The chain joins TRBV5-1 to TRBJ1-2, with D perhaps matching TRBD1 (6 bases). V was clipped by 4 bases and J by 3 bases, with 22 bases between them. CDR1 is SGHRS, CDR2 YFSETQ, per germline. This CDR3 is 17 amino acids long. CDR3: CASSPDSRYERYYGYTF. CDR3 nucleotides: TGCGCCAGCAGCCCGGACAGCAGGTACGAACGATACTATGGCTACACCTTC.

The chain joins TRBV27 to TRBJ2-1; 8 positions match TRBD2. Germline loops: CDR1 MNHEY, CDR2 SMNVEV (reference sequence). The V and J ends lost 0 bases and 3 bases, in that order; junction bases with no gene match: 7. The CDR3 is 17 amino acids. The CDR3 spells CASSLSRLATGYNEQFF. The CDR3 nucleotides are TGTGCCAGCAGTTTATCCCGACTAGCGACGGGCTACAATGAGCAGTTCTTC.

The chain uses TRBV7-9 and TRBJ2-1, with D perhaps matching TRBD2 (6 bases). Germline loops: CDR1 SEHNR, CDR2 FQNEAQ (reference sequence). The CDR3 contains 17 residues. Trimming stripped 5 bases from V and 2 bases from J, with 19 bases between. In nucleotides, the CDR3 is TGTGCCAGCAGCGGATCCCTGACGGGAGCTCCCTACAATGAGCAGTTCTTC. Protein: CASSGSLTGAPYNEQFF.

This chain connects TRBV7-9 to TRBJ2-3; D assignment may be TRBD1 or TRBD2 (5 bases each). The CDR3 contains 17 residues. The ends were cut back, 0 bases at V and 2 bases at J, with 15 bases in the middle. Germline V gene data show CDR1 as SEHNR and CDR2 as FQNEAQ (reference sequence). The CDR3 loop reads CASSLAGRGLLTDTQYF. The CDR3 DNA follows: TGTGCCAGCAGCTTAGCGGGCCGGGGCCTCCTCACAGATACGCAGTATTTT.

This rearrangement joins TRBV9 to TRBJ1-4; D uncertain. Germline-derived CDR1 and CDR2 are SGDLS and YYNGEE. This CDR3 is built from 15 residues. Trimming cost V 6 bases and J 12 bases, with 24 bases left between them. CDR3: CASTTIGSGKQELFF. The CDR3 DNA reads TGTGCCAGCACCACCATAGGGTCCGGGAAACAAGAACTGTTTTTT.

Worth noting for this clone: In the same sample, other DNA sequences code for this CDR3. The J gene is TRBJ2-3, the V gene TRBV7-9, with D unclear. The CDR3 contains 11 residues. Germline V gives CDR1 SEHNR, CDR2 FQNEAQ (reference sequence). V was cut by 2 bases and J by 6 bases, with 3 bases left in between. In DNA form, the CDR3 reads TGTGCCAGCAGCTTAAGTGATACGCAGTATTTT. This translates into CASSLSDTQYF.

The V call is TRBV5-1, the J call TRBJ2-3, with D maybe TRBD2 (6 bases). From germline, CDR1 is SGHRS and CDR2 YFSETQ. V lost 3 bases and J lost 2, with 7 bases in between. The CDR3 sequence is 13 residues long. The CDR3 is CASSWRVTDTQYF. The CDR3 region has the DNA TGCGCCAGCAGCTGGAGGGTCACAGATACGCAGTATTTT.

The gene calls are TRBV2 and TRBJ2-1; 14 bases map to TRBD2. Germline V gives CDR1 SNHLY, CDR2 FYNNEI. The J segment lost 4 bases and the V segment lost 1 base, leaving 3 bases of the junction unmatched. This CDR3 region has 17 residues. For the CDR3, the DNA is TGTGCCAGCAGTGAAGGATGGACTAGCGGGGGGTACAATGAGCAGTTCTTC. Protein sequence: CASSEGWTSGGYNEQFF.

The chain uses TRBV5-4 and TRBJ2-2, with 12 nucleotides matching TRBD1. The V gene's germline CDR1 is SGHNT and CDR2 YYREEE (reference sequence). The CDR3 totals 20 residues. V was clipped by 3 bases and J by 3 bases; unmatched bases: 15. The CDR3 loop reads CASSSVPGQGADEDTGELFF. The CDR3 DNA is TGTGCCAGCAGCTCCGTGCCGGGACAGGGGGCTGATGAGGACACCGGGGAGCTGTTTTTT.

As concerns this clone: Different DNA sequences within this sample yield the same CDR3. The chain recombines TRBV19 with TRBJ2-1, with a weak D call TRBD2 (7 bases). This CDR3 has 15 amino acids. V lost 3 bases to trimming and J lost 4 bases, with 13 bases between them. Germline-derived CDR1 and CDR2 are LNHDA and SQIVND (reference sequence). The CDR3: CASSISGGSYNEQFF. The CDR3 DNA is TGTGCCAGTAGTATTTCGGGGGGCTCTTACAATGAGCAGTTCTTC.

The V and J genes are TRBV7-9 and TRBJ1-1; the D gene is possibly TRBD1 (5 bases). The length of the CDR3 is 15 residues. Per the germline V gene, CDR1 is SEHNR and CDR2 is FQNEAQ (reference sequence). Trimming shortened V by 4 bases and J by 4 bases, and 16 bases separated the two germline ends. This CDR3 reads CASSWWDSRATEAFF. The CDR3, as DNA: TGTGCCAGCAGCTGGTGGGACTCCCGGGCCACTGAAGCTTTCTTT.

This clone was recorded only once. The V and J genes are TRBV23-1 and TRBJ2-7, with a tentative D call TRBD2 (6 bases). TRBV23-1 carries the ORF label, with uncertain function. The CDR3 covers 12 residues. The CDR3 DNA reads TGCACCCGACTAGGATTTTACTACGAGCAGTACTTC. Translated, it gives CTRLGFYYEQYF.

This clone occurred once. This chain connects TRBV5-1 to TRBJ2-1, with 10 bases fitting TRBD2. This CDR3 contains 17 residues. Germline CDR1 is SGHRS and CDR2 is YFSETQ. With V trimmed by 0 bases and J by 0 bases, 3 bases remained unmatched. The CDR3 region is CASSLAIAGGSYNEQFF. The CDR3, as DNA: TGCGCCAGCAGCTTGGCCATAGCGGGAGGCTCCTACAATGAGCAGTTCTTC.

For this clone: Other nucleotide sequences from this sample produce the same CDR3. The rearrangement links TRBV29-1 to TRBJ1-1; D is unclear. Germline assignment: CDR1 SQVTM and CDR2 ANQGSEA. This CDR3 spans 12 amino acids. Trimming pared 3 bases from V and 0 bases from J, leaving 5 bases between. The CDR3 protein is CSVDRLNTEAFF. The CDR3 DNA follows: TGCAGCGTTGACAGGCTGAACACTGAAGCTTTCTTT.